The 2 T cell receptor beta chains given below trace back to one sample, sequenced in a study of OX40 agonist ivuxolimab in advanced cancers. Measured with immunoSEQ multiplex PCR; TCRdb has only the in-frame clones, and not every one. The sample contains about 62,000 clones, roughly 82% of which appear only once. The source was CD4+ or CD8+ T cells sorted from blood, collected in a trial of the OX40 agonist ivuxolimab. These receptors were collected from an adult with an advanced solid tumor such as melanoma, head and neck, liver or kidney cancer.

This clone was recorded many times. The chain employs TRBV7-9 and TRBJ2-7; D tentatively fits TRBD1 or TRBD2 (6 bases each). The CDR3 sequence is 12 residues long. Germline CDR1 reads SEHNR; CDR2 reads FQNEAQ (reference sequence). The ends were cut back, 7 bases at V and 6 bases at J, with 13 bases in the middle. This CDR3 reads CASNHGGGEQYF. DNA for the CDR3: TGTGCCAGCAACCACGGAGGGGGCGAGCAGTACTTC. Variable domain in full (rest from reference TRBV7-9 and TRBJ2-7): DTGVSQNPRHKITKRGQNVTFRCDPISEHNRLYWYRQTLGQGPEFLTYFQNEAQLEKSRLLSDRFSAERPKGSFSTLEIQRTEQGDSAMYLCASNHGGGEQYFGPGTRLTVT.

V usage is TRBV6-5 and J usage is TRBJ1-3; D call uncertain. The germline V gene has CDR1 MNHEY and CDR2 SVGAGI. V lost 6 bases and J lost 0, with 12 bases in between. There are 15 residues in the CDR3. The CDR3 spells CASRALFPSGNTIYF. Written as DNA, the CDR3 is TGTGCCAGCAGGGCTCTTTTCCCCTCTGGAAACACCATATATTTT.